What follows is one TCR beta chain and its context. The CDR3 totals 14 residues. These data belong to a study of T cell clusters in autoimmune cytopenias. TRB was amplified from approximately 230 ng of peripheral blood genomic DNA per sample. Multiplex touch-down PCR amplified TRB using TRB-A and TRB-B pools in one tube. One entry per CDR3 protein, without DNA, is what TCRdb gives after re-calling the multiplex PCR reads. This repertoire includes around 11,000 distinct CDR3 sequences. Separately, the same data were catalogued under a study of T cell repertoires in aging, cancer and after chemotherapy. That source reports: Clear clonal overlap appeared across healthy donor samples taken over several months to years. The full dataset contained 8.5 million to 10 million TCR reads. In each cancer cohort, median generation probability increased across chemotherapy, suggesting thymic output rebounded.

Input material: peripheral blood. The chain recombines TRBV12-3 or TRBV12-4 with TRBJ2-1; TCRdb reports TRBD2, a call that lacks DNA to check it against. The receptor's source is a human donor in good health. CDR3 sequence: CASSDLTSGGKQFF.